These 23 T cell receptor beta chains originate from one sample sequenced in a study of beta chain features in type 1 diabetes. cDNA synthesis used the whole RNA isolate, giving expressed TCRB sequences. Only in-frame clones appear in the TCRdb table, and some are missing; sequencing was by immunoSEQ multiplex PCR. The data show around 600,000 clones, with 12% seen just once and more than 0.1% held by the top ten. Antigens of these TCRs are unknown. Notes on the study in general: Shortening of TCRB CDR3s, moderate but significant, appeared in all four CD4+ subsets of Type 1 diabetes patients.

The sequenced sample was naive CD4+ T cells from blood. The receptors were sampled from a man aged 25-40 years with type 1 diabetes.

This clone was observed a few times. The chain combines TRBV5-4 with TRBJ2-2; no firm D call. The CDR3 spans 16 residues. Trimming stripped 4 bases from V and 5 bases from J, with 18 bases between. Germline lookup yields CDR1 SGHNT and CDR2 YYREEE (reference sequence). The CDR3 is CASSPGGQSNTGELFF. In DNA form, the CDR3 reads TGTGCCAGCAGCCCTGGCGGCCAGTCTAATACCGGGGAGCTGTTTTTT. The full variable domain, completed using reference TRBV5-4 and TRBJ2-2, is ETGVTQSPTHLIKTRGQQVTLRCSSQSGHNTVSWYQQALGQGPQFIFQYYREEENGRGNFPPRFSGLQFPNYSSELNVNALELDDSALYLCASSPGGQSNTGELFFGEGSRLTVL.

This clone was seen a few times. CDR3 in amino acids: CASSQGSDRGETQYF. The CDR3 nucleotides are TGCGCCAGCAGCCAAGGGTCGGACCGGGGCGAGACCCAGTACTTC. The rearrangement links TRBV4-3 to TRBJ2-5; D might be TRBD1 or TRBD2, each matching 5 bases. The V and J ends lost 1 base and 5 bases respectively, with 14 bases between them. CDR1 is LGHNA and CDR2 is YSLEER in the germline V gene. The CDR3 consists of 15 residues.

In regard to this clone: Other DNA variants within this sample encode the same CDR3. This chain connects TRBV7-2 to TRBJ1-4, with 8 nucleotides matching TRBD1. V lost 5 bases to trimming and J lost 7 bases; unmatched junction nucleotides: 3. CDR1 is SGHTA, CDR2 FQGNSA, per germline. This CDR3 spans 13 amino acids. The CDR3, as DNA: TGTGCCAGCAGCCCTGGACAGGGTGAAAAACTGTTTTTT. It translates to CASSPGQGEKLFF.

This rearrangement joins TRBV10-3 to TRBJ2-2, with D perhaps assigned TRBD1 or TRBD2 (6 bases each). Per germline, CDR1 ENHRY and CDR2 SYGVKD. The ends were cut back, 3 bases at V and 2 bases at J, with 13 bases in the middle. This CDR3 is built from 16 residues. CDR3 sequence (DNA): TGTGCCATCAGTGATCCCGGGGGACATAACACCGGGGAGCTGTTTTTT. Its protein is CAISDPGGHNTGELFF.

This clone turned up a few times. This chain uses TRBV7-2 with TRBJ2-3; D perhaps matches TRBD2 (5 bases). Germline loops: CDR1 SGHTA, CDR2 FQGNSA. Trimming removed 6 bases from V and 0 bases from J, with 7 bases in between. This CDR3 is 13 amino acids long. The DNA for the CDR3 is TGTGCCAGCAGACCGGGAAGCACAGATACGCAGTATTTT. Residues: CASRPGSTDTQYF.

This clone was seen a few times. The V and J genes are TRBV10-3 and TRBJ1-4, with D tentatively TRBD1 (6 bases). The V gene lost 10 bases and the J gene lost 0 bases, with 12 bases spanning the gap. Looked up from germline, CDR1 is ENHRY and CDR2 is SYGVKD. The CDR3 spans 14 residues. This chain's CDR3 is CATRQDSTNEKLFF. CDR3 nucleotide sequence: TGTGCCACCAGACAGGATTCAACTAATGAAAAACTGTTTTTT.

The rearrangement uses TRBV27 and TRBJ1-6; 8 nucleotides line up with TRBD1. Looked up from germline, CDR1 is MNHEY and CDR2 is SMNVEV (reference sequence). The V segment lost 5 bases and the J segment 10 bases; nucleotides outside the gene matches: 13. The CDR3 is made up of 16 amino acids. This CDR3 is CASSPRGQGLGSPLHF. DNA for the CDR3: TGTGCCAGCAGTCCTAGAGGACAGGGTCTAGGATCACCCCTCCACTTT.

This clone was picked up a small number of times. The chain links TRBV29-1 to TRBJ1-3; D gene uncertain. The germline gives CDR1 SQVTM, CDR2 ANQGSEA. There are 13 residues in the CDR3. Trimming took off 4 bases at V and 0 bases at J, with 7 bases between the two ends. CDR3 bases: TGCAGCGTTGGGCAGAACTCTGGAAACACCATATATTTT. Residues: CSVGQNSGNTIYF. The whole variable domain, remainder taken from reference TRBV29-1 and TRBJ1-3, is SAVISQKPSRDICQRGTSLTIQCQVDSQVTMMFWYRQQPGQSLTLIATANQGSEATYESGFVIDKFPISRPNLTFSTLTVSNMSPEDSSIYLCSVGQNSGNTIYFGEGSWLTVV.

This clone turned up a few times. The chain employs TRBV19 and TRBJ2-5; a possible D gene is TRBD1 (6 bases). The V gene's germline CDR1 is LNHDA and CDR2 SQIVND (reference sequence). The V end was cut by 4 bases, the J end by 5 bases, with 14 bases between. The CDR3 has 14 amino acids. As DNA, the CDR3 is TGTGCCAGTAGTAGAACAGGGATCGAGGAGACCCAGTACTTC. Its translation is CASSRTGIEETQYF. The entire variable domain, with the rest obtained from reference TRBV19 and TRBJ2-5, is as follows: DGGITQSPKYLFRKEGQNVTLSCEQNLNHDAMYWYRQDPGQGLRLIYYSQIVNDFQKGDIAEGYSVSREKKESFPLTVTSAQKNPTAFYLCASSRTGIEETQYFGPGTRLLVL.

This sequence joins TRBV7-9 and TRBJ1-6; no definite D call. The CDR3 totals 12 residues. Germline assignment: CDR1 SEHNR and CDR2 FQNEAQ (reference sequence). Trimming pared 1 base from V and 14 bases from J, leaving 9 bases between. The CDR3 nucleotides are TGTGCCAGCAGCTTAGAGGGCAATACCCTCCACTTT. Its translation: CASSLEGNTLHF.

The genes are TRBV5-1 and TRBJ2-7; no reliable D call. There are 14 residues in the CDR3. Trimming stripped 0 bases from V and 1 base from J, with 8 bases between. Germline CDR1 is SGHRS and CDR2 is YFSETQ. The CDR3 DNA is TGCGCCAGCAGCTTGGCACCCCCATCCTACGAGCAGTACTTC. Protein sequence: CASSLAPPSYEQYF.

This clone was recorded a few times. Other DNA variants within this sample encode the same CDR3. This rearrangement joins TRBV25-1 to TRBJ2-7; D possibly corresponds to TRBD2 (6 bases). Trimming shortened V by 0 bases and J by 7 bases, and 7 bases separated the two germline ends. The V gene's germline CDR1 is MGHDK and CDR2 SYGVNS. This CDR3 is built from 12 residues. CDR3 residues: CASSEYGGEQYF. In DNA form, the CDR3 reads TGTGCCAGCAGTGAATATGGGGGGGAGCAGTACTTC.

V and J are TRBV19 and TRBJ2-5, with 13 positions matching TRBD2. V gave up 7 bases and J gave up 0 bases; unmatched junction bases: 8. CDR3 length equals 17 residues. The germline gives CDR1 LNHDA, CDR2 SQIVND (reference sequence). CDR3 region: CASKGLAGEPYQETQYF. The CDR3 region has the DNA TGTGCCAGTAAAGGACTAGCGGGGGAGCCGTACCAAGAGACCCAGTACTTC.

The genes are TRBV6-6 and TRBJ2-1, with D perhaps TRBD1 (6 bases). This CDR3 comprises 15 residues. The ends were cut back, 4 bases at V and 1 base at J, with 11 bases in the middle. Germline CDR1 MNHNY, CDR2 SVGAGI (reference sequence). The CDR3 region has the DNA TGTGCCAGCAGTTCCCGGGACATGTCCTACAATGAGCAGTTCTTC. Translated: CASSSRDMSYNEQFF.

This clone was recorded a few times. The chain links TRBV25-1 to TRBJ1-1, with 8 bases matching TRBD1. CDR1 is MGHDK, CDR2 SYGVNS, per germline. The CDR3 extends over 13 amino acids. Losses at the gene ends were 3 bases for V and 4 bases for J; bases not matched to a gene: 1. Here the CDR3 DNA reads TGTGCCAGCAGTGATACAGGGGGCACTGAAGCTTTCTTT. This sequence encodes CASSDTGGTEAFF.

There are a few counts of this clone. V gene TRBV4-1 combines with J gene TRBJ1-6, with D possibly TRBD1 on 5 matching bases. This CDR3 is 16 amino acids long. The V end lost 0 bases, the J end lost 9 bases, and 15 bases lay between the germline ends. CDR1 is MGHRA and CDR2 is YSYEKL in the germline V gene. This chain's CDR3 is CASSQDRTVGASPLHF. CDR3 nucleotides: TGCGCCAGCAGCCAAGATCGGACGGTAGGGGCTTCACCCCTCCACTTT.

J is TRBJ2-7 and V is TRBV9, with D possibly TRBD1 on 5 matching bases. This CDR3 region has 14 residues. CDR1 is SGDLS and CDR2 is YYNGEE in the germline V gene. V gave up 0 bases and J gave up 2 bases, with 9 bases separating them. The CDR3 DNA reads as TGTGCCAGCAGCGTAGCGACAGAGACCTACGAGCAGTACTTC. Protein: CASSVATETYEQYF.

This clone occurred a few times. CDR3 bases: TGTGCCAGCTCACCGGGTTTATCGGATGGCTACACCTTC. Translated: CASSPGLSDGYTF. The chain has TRBV18 and TRBJ1-2; D gene unclear. The CDR3 length is 13 residues. Trimming took off 3 bases at V and 6 bases at J, with 11 bases between the two ends. Germline V gene lookup returns CDR1 KGHSH and CDR2 LQKENI.

The CDR3 DNA is TGCAGCGTTGAGGCTACGGGGGCAGATACGCAGTATTTT. This sequence encodes CSVEATGADTQYF. The rearrangement uses TRBV29-1 and TRBJ2-3; D is possibly TRBD2 (6 bases). Trimming left V 3 bases short and J 4 bases short, with 11 bases between. Germline V gene sequence: CDR1 SQVTM, CDR2 ANQGSEA. The CDR3 has 13 residues.

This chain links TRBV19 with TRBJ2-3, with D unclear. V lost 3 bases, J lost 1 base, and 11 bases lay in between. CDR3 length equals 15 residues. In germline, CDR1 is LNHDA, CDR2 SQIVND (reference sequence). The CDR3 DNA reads TGTGCCAGTAGTATGATCGGGCAGGGCACAGATACGCAGTATTTT. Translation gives CASSMIGQGTDTQYF. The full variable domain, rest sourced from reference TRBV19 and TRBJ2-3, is DGGITQSPKYLFRKEGQNVTLSCEQNLNHDAMYWYRQDPGQGLRLIYYSQIVNDFQKGDIAEGYSVSREKKESFPLTVTSAQKNPTAFYLCASSMIGQGTDTQYFGPGTRLTVL.

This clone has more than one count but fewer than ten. The CDR3 bases are TGTGCCAGCAGCTTAACCCAGGGGACTTATGGCTACACCTTC. Translated: CASSLTQGTYGYTF. The chain has TRBV11-2 and TRBJ1-2; tentatively, D is TRBD1 (6 bases). The germline V and J ends were trimmed by 2 bases and 5 bases, with 12 bases remaining between them. Germline V gives CDR1 SGHAT, CDR2 FQNNGV. The CDR3 extends over 14 amino acids.

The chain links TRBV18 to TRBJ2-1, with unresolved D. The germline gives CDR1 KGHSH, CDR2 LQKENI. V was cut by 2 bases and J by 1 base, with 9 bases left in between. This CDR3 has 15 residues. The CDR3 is CASSPVGYSYNEQFF. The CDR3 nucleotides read TGTGCCAGCTCACCAGTAGGGTATTCCTACAATGAGCAGTTCTTC.

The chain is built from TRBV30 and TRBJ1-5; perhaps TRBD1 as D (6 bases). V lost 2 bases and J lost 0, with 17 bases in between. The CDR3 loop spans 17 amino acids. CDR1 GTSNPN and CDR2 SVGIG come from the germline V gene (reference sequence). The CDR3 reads CAWSHTGQSYSNQPQHF. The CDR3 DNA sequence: TGTGCCTGGAGTCACACTGGACAGAGCTATAGCAATCAGCCCCAGCATTTT.